This T cell receptor (beta chain) originates from a study of response to subunit inactivated influenza vaccine. This clonotype was counted between two and nine times. TCRdb reprocessed the RT-PCR reads via MiXCR and lists one record per CDR3 protein. In the table there are 500,000 to 650,000 distinct CDR3 sequences, approximately 7.7% of which are singletons. The CDR3 is made up of 15 amino acids. The germline CDR1 and CDR2 sequences are LGHDT and YNNKEL (reference sequence). Trimming pared 4 bases from V and 2 bases from J, leaving 15 bases between. The rearrangement uses TRBV3-1 and TRBJ2-7, with D possibly being TRBD2 (6 bases). The sequenced sample was PBMCs from blood, obtained roughly 24 months after vaccination. The TCR originated in a man between 50 and 70 years old who received an inactivated influenza vaccine. CDR3 sequence (DNA): TGTGCCAGCAGCCTTGGGACTCTGCCCACCTACGAGCAGTACTTC. It translates to CASSLGTLPTYEQYF.